This T cell receptor (beta chain) was retrieved from a study of blood T cell repertoires in COVID-19. Study details: The United States, Italy and Spain provided the acute and convalescent COVID-19 samples. T cells, B-cell-depleted T cells, or PBMCs provided the cDNA or gDNA that served as material.

CDR1 and CDR2 from the germline V gene are DFQATT and SNEGSKA (reference sequence). The CDR3 consists of 10 residues. V shed 6 bases and J shed 3 bases, with 5 bases lying between them. In the original processing: Amplification with reference gene primers provided the estimates of nucleated cell counts. Data came from immunoSEQ multiplex PCR; TCRdb stores just in-frame clones and leaves some out. From that table come the V and J calls and clone size; the DNA was used to work out D and trimming. The sample carries about 240,000 clones, around nine tenths recorded once. The chain uses TRBV20-1 and TRBJ1-1; D remains ambiguous. The sequenced material came from peripheral blood. This receptor was obtained from a woman aged 70-85 years with active or convalescent COVID-19. CDR3 region: CSALDTEAFF. CDR3 nucleotide sequence: TGCAGTGCCCTCGACACTGAAGCTTTCTTT.